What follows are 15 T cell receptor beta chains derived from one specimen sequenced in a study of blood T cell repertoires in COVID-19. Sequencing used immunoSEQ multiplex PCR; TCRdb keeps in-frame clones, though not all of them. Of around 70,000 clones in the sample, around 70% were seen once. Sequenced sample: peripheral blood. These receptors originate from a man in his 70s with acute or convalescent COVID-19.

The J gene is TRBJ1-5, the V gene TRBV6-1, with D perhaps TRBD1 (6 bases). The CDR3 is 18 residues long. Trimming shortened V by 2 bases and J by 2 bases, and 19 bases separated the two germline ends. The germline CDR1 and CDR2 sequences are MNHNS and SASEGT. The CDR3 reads CASSEPQGTLRGNQPQHF. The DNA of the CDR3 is TGTGCCAGCAGTGAACCCCAGGGGACCCTGAGAGGCAATCAGCCCCAGCATTTT.

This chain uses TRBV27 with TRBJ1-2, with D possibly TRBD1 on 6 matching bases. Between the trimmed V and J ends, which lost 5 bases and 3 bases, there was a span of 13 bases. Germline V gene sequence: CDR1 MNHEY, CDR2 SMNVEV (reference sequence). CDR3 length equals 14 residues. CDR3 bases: TGTGCCAGCAGTCAAACAGGGTCACACTATGGCTACACCTTC. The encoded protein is CASSQTGSHYGYTF.

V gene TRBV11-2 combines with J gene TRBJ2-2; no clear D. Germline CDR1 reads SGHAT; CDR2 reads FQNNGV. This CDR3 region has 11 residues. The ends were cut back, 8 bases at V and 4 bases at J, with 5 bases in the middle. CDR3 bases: TGTGCCAGCTATAGCACCGGGGAGCTGTTTTTT. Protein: CASYSTGELFF.

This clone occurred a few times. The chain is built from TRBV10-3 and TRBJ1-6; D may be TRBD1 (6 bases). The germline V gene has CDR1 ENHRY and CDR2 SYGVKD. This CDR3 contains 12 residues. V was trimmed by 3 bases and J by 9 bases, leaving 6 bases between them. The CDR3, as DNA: TGTGCCATCAGTGAAGGGGGTTCACCCCTCCACTTT. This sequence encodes CAISEGGSPLHF.

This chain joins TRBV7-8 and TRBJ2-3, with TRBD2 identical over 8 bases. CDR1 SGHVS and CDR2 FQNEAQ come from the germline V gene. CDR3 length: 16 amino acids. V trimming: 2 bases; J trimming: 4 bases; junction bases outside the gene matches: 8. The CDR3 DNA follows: TGTGCCAGCAGCTTACGGACGGGAGGGCGAGCAGATACGCAGTATTTT. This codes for CASSLRTGGRADTQYF. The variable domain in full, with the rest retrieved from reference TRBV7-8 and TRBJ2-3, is GAGVSQSPRYKVAKRGQDVALRCDPISGHVSLFWYQQALGQGPEFLTYFQNEAQLDKSGLPSDRFFAERPEGSVSTLKIQRTQQEDSAVYLCASSLRTGGRADTQYFGPGTRLTVL.

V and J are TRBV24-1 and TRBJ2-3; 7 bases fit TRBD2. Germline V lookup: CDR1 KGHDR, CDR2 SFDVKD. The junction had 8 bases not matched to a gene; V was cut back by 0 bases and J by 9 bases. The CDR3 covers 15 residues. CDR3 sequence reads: CATSDLQSGTDTQYF. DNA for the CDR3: TGTGCCACCAGTGATTTGCAGAGCGGGACGGACACGCAGTATTTT.

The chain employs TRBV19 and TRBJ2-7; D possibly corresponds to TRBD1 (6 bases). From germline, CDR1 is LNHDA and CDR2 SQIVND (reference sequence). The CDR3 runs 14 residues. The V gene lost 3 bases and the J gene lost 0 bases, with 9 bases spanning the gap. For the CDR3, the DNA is TGTGCCAGTAGTATCAACAGGGTCTCCTACGAGCAGTACTTC. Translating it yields CASSINRVSYEQYF.

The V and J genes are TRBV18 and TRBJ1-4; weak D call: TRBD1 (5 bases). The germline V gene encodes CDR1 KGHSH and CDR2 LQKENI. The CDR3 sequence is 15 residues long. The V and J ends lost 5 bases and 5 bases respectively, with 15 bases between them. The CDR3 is CASSSPTASNEKLFF. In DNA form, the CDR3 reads TGTGCCAGCTCATCCCCGACAGCCTCAAATGAAAAACTGTTTTTT.

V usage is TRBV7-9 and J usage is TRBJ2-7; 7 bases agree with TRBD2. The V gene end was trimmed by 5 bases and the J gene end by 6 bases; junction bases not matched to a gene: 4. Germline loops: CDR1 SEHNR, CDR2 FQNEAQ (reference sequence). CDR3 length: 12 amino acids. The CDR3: CASSPSGGEQYF. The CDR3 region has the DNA TGTGCCAGCAGCCCGTCGGGGGGCGAGCAGTACTTC. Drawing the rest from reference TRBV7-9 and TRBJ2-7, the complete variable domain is DTGVSQNPRHKITKRGQNVTFRCDPISEHNRLYWYRQTLGQGPEFLTYFQNEAQLEKSRLLSDRFSAERPKGSFSTLEIQRTEQGDSAMYLCASSPSGGEQYFGPGTRLTVT.

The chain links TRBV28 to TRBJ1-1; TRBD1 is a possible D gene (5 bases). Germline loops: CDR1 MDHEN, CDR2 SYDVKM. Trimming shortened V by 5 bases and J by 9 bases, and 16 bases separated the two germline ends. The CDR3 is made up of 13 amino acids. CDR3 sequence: CASSPPQGDKAFF. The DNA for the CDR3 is TGTGCCAGCAGTCCGCCCCAGGGCGATAAAGCTTTCTTT.

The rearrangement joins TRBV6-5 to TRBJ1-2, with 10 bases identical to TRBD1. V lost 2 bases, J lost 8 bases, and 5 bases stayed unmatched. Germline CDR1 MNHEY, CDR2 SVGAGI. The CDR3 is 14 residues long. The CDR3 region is CASSYEGQGLGYTF. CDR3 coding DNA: TGTGCCAGCAGTTACGAGGGACAGGGGCTGGGCTACACCTTC.

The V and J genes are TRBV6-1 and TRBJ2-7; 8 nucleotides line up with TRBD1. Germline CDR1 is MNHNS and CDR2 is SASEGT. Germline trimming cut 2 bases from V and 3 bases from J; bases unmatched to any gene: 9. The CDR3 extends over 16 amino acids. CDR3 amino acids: CASSEQTGGGNYEQYF. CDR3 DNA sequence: TGTGCCAGCAGTGAACAAACAGGGGGTGGAAACTACGAGCAGTACTTC.

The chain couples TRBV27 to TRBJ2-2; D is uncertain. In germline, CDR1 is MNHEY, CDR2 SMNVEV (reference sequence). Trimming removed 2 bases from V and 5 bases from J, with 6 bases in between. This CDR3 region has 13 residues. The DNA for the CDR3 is TGTGCCAGCAGTTTACCCTATACCGGGGAGCTGTTTTTT. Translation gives CASSLPYTGELFF.

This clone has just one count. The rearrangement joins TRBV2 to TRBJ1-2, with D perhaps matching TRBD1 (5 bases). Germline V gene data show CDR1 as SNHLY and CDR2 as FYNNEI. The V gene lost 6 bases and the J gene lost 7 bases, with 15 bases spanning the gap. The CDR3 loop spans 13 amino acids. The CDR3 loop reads CASRGGVAGGYTF. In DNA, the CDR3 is TGTGCCAGCAGGGGGGGGGTAGCCGGTGGCTACACCTTC.

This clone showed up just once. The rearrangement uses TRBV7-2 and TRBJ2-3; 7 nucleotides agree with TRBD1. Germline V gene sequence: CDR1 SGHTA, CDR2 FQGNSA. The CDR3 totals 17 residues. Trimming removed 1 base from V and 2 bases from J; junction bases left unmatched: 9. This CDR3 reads CASSLEGAGTATDTQYF. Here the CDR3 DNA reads TGTGCCAGCAGCTTAGAGGGAGCCGGGACAGCCACAGATACGCAGTATTTT.